A selection of T cell receptor beta chains follows, all from one sample in a study of T cell changes during pregnancy in multiple sclerosis. Sequencing was performed with immunoSEQ multiplex PCR; in TCRdb, only in-frame clones are kept and a portion is missing. The repertoire includes roughly 100,000 clones, less than 95% of them detected once, and around 1.6% sits in the top ten. The sample here was peripheral blood, taken before pregnancy. The receptor source for this set is a female donor with multiple sclerosis, enrolled in a pregnancy study. Each CDR3 is given with its conserved first and last residue. A D gene is named only where the DNA matches it firmly. Some rows mark clone size as missing; the rest say once, few, many or name a class of expanded clone.

>TRBJ1-2|-|TRBV9|TRBD1|16
CASSADRGVGFDGYTF
TGTGCCAGCAGCGCGGACAGGGGGGTTGGGTTTGATGGCTACACCTTC
>TRBJ1-2|-|TRBV11-1|TRBD1|15
CASSLDSTGTGGYTF
TGTGCCAGCAGCTTAGACTCGACAGGGACGGGTGGCTACACCTTC
>TRBJ1-2|-|TRBV5-8|-|14
CASSQGHGPYGYTF
TGTGCCAGCAGCCAAGGACACGGACCCTATGGCTACACCTTC
>TRBJ2-2|-|TRBV9|-|15
CASSVVPGLTGELFF
TGTGCCAGCAGCGTAGTGCCAGGGCTCACCGGGGAGCTGTTTTTT
>TRBJ1-2|few|TRBV30|-|13
CAWSPKGVSGYTF
TGTGCCTGGAGCCCAAAGGGGGTCAGCGGCTACACCTTC
>TRBJ1-6|-|TRBV5-4|TRBD1|16
CASSGGTGRENSPLHF
TGTGCCAGCAGCGGGGGGACAGGGAGGGAAAATTCACCCCTCCACTTT
>TRBJ2-5|-|TRBV9|TRBD2|14
CASSSTSGEETQYF
TGTGCCAGCAGCAGTACTAGCGGGGAAGAGACCCAGTACTTC
>TRBJ2-2|-|TRBV19|-|16
CASSMGGYRGTGELFF
TGTGCCAGTAGTATGGGAGGATACCGGGGCACCGGGGAGCTGTTTTTT
>TRBJ1-2|-|TRBV9|-|14
CASSVSRGAGGYTF
TGTGCCAGCAGCGTATCTCGGGGGGCGGGTGGCTACACCTTC
>TRBJ1-2|-|TRBV19|-|17
CASSIPGSLNINYGYTF
TGTGCCAGTAGTATCCCCGGGAGCCTAAACATTAACTATGGCTACACCTTC
>TRBJ2-1|-|TRBV2|-|13
CASKPSEPSNSFF
TGTGCCAGCAAACCTAGCGAGCCGTCCAATTCTTTCTTC
>TRBJ2-1|-|TRBV18|TRBD1|17
CASSRGPGTGIFNEQFF
TGTGCCAGCTCGCGGGGCCCCGGGACAGGGATTTTCAATGAGCAGTTCTTC
>TRBJ2-3|-|TRBV30|-|10
CAWSSESGSF
TGTGCCTGGAGTTCAGAATCCGGGTCCTTT
>TRBJ2-5|-|TRBV5-8|TRBD1|14
CASSLYRGEETQYF
TGTGCCAGCAGCTTGTACAGGGGCGAAGAGACCCAGTACTTC
>TRBJ1-1|-|TRBV11-3|-|15
CASSLRPTANTEAFF
TGTGCCAGCAGCTTAAGGCCGACAGCGAACACTGAAGCTTTCTTT
>TRBJ2-1|-|TRBV25-1|-|16
CASSRSGGFGYNEQFF
TGTGCCAGCAGCCGTAGCGGAGGATTCGGCTACAATGAGCAGTTCTTC
>TRBJ1-6|-|TRBV6-1|TRBD1|14
CALTATGDNSPLHF
TGTGCCCTAACCGCCACAGGGGATAATTCACCCCTCCACTTT
>TRBJ1-6|once|TRBV9|-|12
CASSSYNSPLHF
TGTGCCAGTAGCTCCTATAATTCACCCCTCCACTTT
>TRBJ1-1|once|TRBV14|-|16
CASSQDRPGINTEAFF
TGTGCCAGCAGCCAAGATCGGCCGGGGATAAACACTGAAGCTTTCTTT
>TRBJ2-1|-|TRBV2|TRBD1|16
CASTPDVGQVYNEQFF
TGTGCCAGCACCCCTGATGTGGGACAGGTCTACAATGAGCAGTTCTTC
>TRBJ1-3|-|TRBV2|-|13
CASSERSGNTIYF
TGTGCCAGCAGTGAGAGGTCTGGAAACACCATATATTTT
>TRBJ1-2|-|TRBV6-6|TRBD1|15
CASSNRDRVYYGYTF
TGTGCCAGCAGTAACCGGGACAGGGTCTACTATGGCTACACCTTC
>TRBJ1-4|-|TRBV6-1|-|14
CASRQTITGEKLFF
TGTGCCAGCAGACAAACGATAACAGGAGAAAAACTGTTTTTT
>TRBJ2-3|-|TRBV2|-|15
CASSEAGVGTDTQYF
TGTGCCAGCAGTGAAGCGGGAGTCGGCACAGATACGCAGTATTTT
>TRBJ1-2|-|TRBV7-8|TRBD1|15
CASSLQGAVGYGYTF
TGTGCCAGCAGCTTGCAGGGGGCCGTTGGGTATGGCTACACCTTC
>TRBJ2-2|-|TRBV7-6|-|15
CASSLVDRKTGELFF
TGTGCCAGCAGCTTAGTCGACAGGAAGACCGGGGAGCTGTTTTTT
>TRBJ2-1|-|TRBV19|TRBD2|16
CASATSGLSSYNEQFF
TGTGCCAGTGCGACTAGCGGGTTAAGCTCCTACAATGAGCAGTTCTTC
>TRBJ2-3|-|TRBV14|TRBD2|14
CASRGSGSPDTQYF
TGTGCCAGCAGAGGTAGCGGGAGCCCAGATACGCAGTATTTT
>TRBJ2-7|-|TRBV28|TRBD2|14
CASSPGLAYYEQYF
TGTGCCAGCAGCCCGGGACTAGCCTACTACGAGCAGTACTTC
>TRBJ2-3|once|TRBV9|TRBD2|16
CASSVASAGPTDTQYF
TGTGCCAGCAGCGTAGCCTCAGCGGGGCCCACAGATACGCAGTATTTT
>TRBJ2-5|-|TRBV5-1|-|13
CASSSRVGETQYF
TGCGCCAGCAGCTCCCGGGTGGGAGAGACCCAGTACTTC
>TRBJ1-3|-|TRBV4-3|-|15
CASSLTGRSGNTIYF
TGCGCCAGCAGCCTTACAGGAAGATCTGGAAACACCATATATTTT
>TRBJ2-2|-|TRBV28|-|17
CASSSRRKGTNTGELFF
TGTGCCAGCAGTTCCCGCCGGAAGGGGACGAACACCGGGGAGCTGTTTTTT
>TRBJ1-2|-|TRBV21-1|-|13
CAGRDRGFGGYTF
TGTGCCGGTAGGGACAGGGGGTTTGGGGGCTACACCTTC